These 25 T cell receptor beta chains originate from one sample sequenced in a study of cytomegalovirus exposure and HLA in healthy donors. The PCR made use of 60 Vbeta and 13 Jbeta primers. Data came from immunoSEQ multiplex PCR; TCRdb stores just in-frame clones and leaves some out. The sample records about 170,000 clones, about 82% being singletons. What was sequenced was PBMCs. These receptors were taken from a woman between 45 and 60 years old in good health and CMV-seropositive.

This clone was observed a single time. V usage is TRBV27 and J usage is TRBJ1-2; possible D gene TRBD1, 6 bases. CDR3 length equals 15 residues. With 4 bases removed from V and 4 bases from J, the gap between germline ends came to 16 bases. Germline lookup yields CDR1 MNHEY and CDR2 SMNVEV (reference sequence). CDR3 region: CASSSDRTRVYGYTF. CDR3 coding DNA: TGTGCCAGCAGTTCAGACAGGACGAGGGTCTATGGCTACACCTTC.

V usage is TRBV6-6 and J usage is TRBJ1-2; D is unclear. The V gene's germline CDR1 is MNHNY and CDR2 SVGAGI (reference sequence). There are 14 residues in the CDR3. The V gene lost 0 bases and the J gene lost 2 bases, with 7 bases spanning the gap. DNA of the CDR3: TGTGCCAGCAGTTACTCCGGAGGGAACTATGGCTACACCTTC. Amino acids: CASSYSGGNYGYTF.

As to this clone: Other nucleotide sequences in the sample specify the same CDR3. The chain carries TRBV5-1 and TRBJ2-7; TRBD2 matches 12 bases. In germline, CDR1 is SGHRS, CDR2 YFSETQ. The CDR3 is 15 residues long. V gave up 4 bases and J gave up 2 bases; unmatched junction bases: 4. The CDR3 DNA follows: TGCGCCAGCAGCCCAAGGACTAGCGGGACCTACGAGCAGTACTTC. It encodes CASSPRTSGTYEQYF.

A remark on this clone: Relative to the germline gene, one junction end is altered; a read error may explain this. This CDR3 reads CSSSLESGQNYEQYF. The DNA of the CDR3 is TGTTCCAGCAGCTTAGAGTCTGGCCAAAACTACGAGCAGTACTTC. The chain combines TRBV7-9 with TRBJ2-7; D remains ambiguous. Looked up from germline, CDR1 is SEHNR and CDR2 is FQNEAQ (reference sequence). The CDR3 is made up of 15 amino acids.

The sample holds one count of this clone. J is TRBJ2-3 and V is TRBV20-1; D remains ambiguous. This CDR3 has 11 residues. The V gene's germline CDR1 is DFQATT and CDR2 SNEGSKA (reference sequence). The ends were cut back, 5 bases at V and 7 bases at J, with 10 bases in the middle. CDR3 protein: CSAVDKNTQYF. The CDR3 region has the DNA TGCAGTGCTGTAGACAAAAATACGCAGTATTTT.

The chain carries TRBV29-1 and TRBJ1-1; D is ambiguous. This CDR3 has 14 amino acids. Trimming removed 7 bases from V and 4 bases from J, with 19 bases in between. The germline gives CDR1 SQVTM, CDR2 ANQGSEA. CDR3 region: CSACRECSGTEAFF. The CDR3 nucleotides read TGCAGCGCTTGCAGAGAGTGTAGCGGCACTGAAGCTTTCTTT. The complete variable domain, with remaining parts taken from reference TRBV29-1 and TRBJ1-1, reads SAVISQKPSRDICQRGTSLTIQCQVDSQVTMMFWYRQQPGQSLTLIATANQGSEATYESGFVIDKFPISRPNLTFSTLTVSNMSPEDSSIYLCSACRECSGTEAFFGQGTRLTVV.

This sequence joins TRBV18 and TRBJ1-3; TRBD1 aligns across 7 bases. This CDR3 is 16 amino acids long. V shed 4 bases and J 2 bases; nucleotides not matched to a gene: 8. The V gene's germline CDR1 is KGHSH and CDR2 LQKENI. CDR3 bases: TGTGCCAGCTCACGATCCGACAGGGCAACTGGAAACACCATATATTTT. The encoded protein is CASSRSDRATGNTIYF.

The chain employs TRBV7-9 and TRBJ1-2; 9 nucleotides match TRBD1. The V and J ends lost 4 bases and 4 bases, in that order; junction bases with no gene match: 10. CDR1 is SEHNR and CDR2 is FQNEAQ in the germline V gene (reference sequence). The CDR3 length is 16 residues. The CDR3 DNA reads TGTGCCAGCAGCTCATCCACAGGGGGCAGGATCTATGGCTACACCTTC. It translates to CASSSSTGGRIYGYTF.

The chain recombines TRBV12-5 with TRBJ1-1; 11 nucleotides match TRBD1. CDR3 length: 20 amino acids. With 1 base clipped from V and 0 bases from J, the junction kept 13 bases outside the gene matches. CDR1 is LGHNT and CDR2 is FRNRAP in the germline V gene. DNA of the CDR3: TGTGCTAGTGGTTTGGGACCCTTTACGGACAGGGGGCCCATGAACACTGAAGCTTTCTTT. This gives the protein CASGLGPFTDRGPMNTEAFF.

V usage is TRBV30 and J usage is TRBJ1-4; D perhaps matches TRBD1 (6 bases). CDR3 length: 14 amino acids. V was trimmed by 5 bases and J by 4 bases, leaving 14 bases between them. Germline V lookup: CDR1 GTSNPN, CDR2 SVGIG (reference sequence). The CDR3 DNA follows: TGTGCCTGGCGGGAGGGGGGGGATAATGAAAAACTGTTTTTT. Amino acids: CAWREGGDNEKLFF.

This chain links TRBV29-1 with TRBJ2-3; TRBD1 matches 7 bases. Germline CDR1 SQVTM, CDR2 ANQGSEA. V lost 3 bases and J lost 4; bases outside the gene matches: 4. The CDR3 consists of 13 residues. CDR3 sequence (DNA): TGCAGCGTTGAGAGGGGGCGAGCAGATACGCAGTATTTT. Amino acid sequence: CSVERGRADTQYF.

The rearrangement uses TRBV28 and TRBJ2-7, with 8 bases that match TRBD2. J lost 0 bases, V lost 4 bases, and 8 bases had no gene match. Germline V lookup: CDR1 MDHEN, CDR2 SYDVKM. This CDR3 contains 16 residues. Written as DNA, the CDR3 is TGTGCCAGCAGTTCGGGCAGCGGGAGCCTCTCCTACGAGCAGTACTTC. Amino acids: CASSSGSGSLSYEQYF.

J is TRBJ2-2 and V is TRBV25-1, with D tentatively TRBD1 (5 bases). Germline CDR1 MGHDK, CDR2 SYGVNS. V was clipped by 4 bases and J by 4 bases, with 10 bases between them. CDR3 length: 14 amino acids. The CDR3: CASSGLGVTGELFF. The CDR3 DNA sequence: TGTGCCAGCAGTGGCTTAGGGGTCACCGGGGAGCTGTTTTTT.

This clone appeared a single time. The CDR3: CASSLGVGSSYEQYF. CDR3 in DNA: TGTGCCAGCAGCTTGGGTGTCGGGAGCTCCTACGAGCAGTACTTC. The rearrangement uses TRBV5-4 and TRBJ2-7; weak D call: TRBD2 (6 bases). This CDR3 contains 15 residues. Germline V CDR1 and CDR2: SGHNT, YYREEE (reference sequence). V lost 0 bases and J lost 0, with 10 bases in between.

V is TRBV15 and J is TRBJ1-1; D gene unclear. The CDR3 spans 14 residues. V was trimmed by 0 bases and J by 8 bases, leaving 13 bases between them. The germline V gene has CDR1 LNHNV and CDR2 YYDKDF (reference sequence). The CDR3 protein is CATSRDGVSDEAFF. Here the CDR3 DNA reads TGTGCCACCAGCAGAGATGGTGTTAGCGACGAAGCTTTCTTT.

This clone has only a few counts. V is TRBV29-1 and J is TRBJ2-3, with D unclear. This CDR3 region has 12 residues. Trimming pared 4 bases from V and 5 bases from J, leaving 10 bases between. Germline V CDR1 and CDR2: SQVTM, ANQGSEA. Written as DNA, the CDR3 is TGCAGCGTTGTACGTCGGGTAGATACGCAGTATTTT. Encoded protein: CSVVRRVDTQYF.

Turning to this clone: A read error may produce the germline difference seen at one junction end. The gene calls are TRBV7-9 and TRBJ1-1; D possibly corresponds to TRBD1 (6 bases). The CDR3 has 16 residues. Germline V CDR1 and CDR2: SEHNR, FQNEAQ (reference sequence). The CDR3 here is CSSSHTRAGVNTEAFF. CDR3 DNA: TGTTCCAGCAGCCACACCAGGGCAGGGGTGAACACTGAAGCTTTCTTT.

This sequence joins TRBV18 and TRBJ1-2; 11 bases match TRBD1. The CDR3 is 16 amino acids. CDR1 KGHSH and CDR2 LQKENI come from the germline V gene. The V gene end was trimmed by 0 bases and the J gene end by 4 bases; junction bases not matched to a gene: 4. Here the CDR3 reads CASSPPGQGVLYGYTF. The CDR3 region has the DNA TGTGCCAGCTCACCACCGGGACAGGGGGTGCTCTATGGCTACACCTTC.

This clone appeared a few times. V and J are TRBV9 and TRBJ1-2; D not resolved. The CDR3 spans 14 residues. The germline V gene has CDR1 SGDLS and CDR2 YYNGEE. Between the trimmed V and J ends, which lost 4 bases and 4 bases, there was a span of 14 bases. CDR3 nucleotides: TGTGCCAGCAGCCTCCGGTGGGAGGGCTATGGCTACACCTTC. Translated: CASSLRWEGYGYTF.

In its sample, this clone was seen a few times. This chain links TRBV7-3 with TRBJ2-3; 10 positions agree with TRBD1. V was clipped by 4 bases and J by 6 bases; unmatched bases: 7. The CDR3 consists of 15 residues. CDR1 SGHTA and CDR2 FQGTGA come from the germline V gene. For the CDR3, the DNA is TGTGCCAGCAGCTCAAGAGACAGGGGGCCGGATACGCAGTATTTT. This translates into CASSSRDRGPDTQYF.

The rearrangement uses TRBV18 and TRBJ1-4; D uncertain. CDR3 length: 14 amino acids. Germline V lookup: CDR1 KGHSH, CDR2 LQKENI. V was trimmed by 6 bases and J by 7 bases, leaving 15 bases between them. CDR3 sequence (DNA): TGTGCCAGCTCCTCCCAAGAGGGTACTGAAAAACTGTTTTTT. It encodes CASSSQEGTEKLFF.

This clone showed up just once. This chain uses TRBV7-2 with TRBJ2-3, with a tentative D call TRBD1 (5 bases). The CDR3 is 15 residues long. The germline V gene encodes CDR1 SGHTA and CDR2 FQGNSA. Deletions cut 6 bases from V and 1 base from J, with 14 bases between. The CDR3 protein is CASSRGSWGTDTQYF. The CDR3 bases are TGTGCCAGCAGTAGGGGTTCATGGGGCACAGATACGCAGTATTTT.

With regard to this clone: One junction end does not reproduce the germline sequence, and a read error may be involved. J is TRBJ2-4 and V is TRBV12-5; 7 bases map to TRBD1. Germline-derived CDR1 and CDR2 are LGHNT and FRNRAP. This CDR3 spans 12 amino acids. The CDR3 spells CASGSSPTGKHF. CDR3 sequence (DNA): TGTGCTAGTGGTTCCTCTCCGACAGGGAAGCACTTC.

Details on this clone: Other DNA sequences of this sample code for an identical CDR3. The chain recombines TRBV5-6 with TRBJ1-1; D remains ambiguous. The germline CDR1 and CDR2 sequences are SGHDT and YYEEEE. The CDR3 runs 13 residues. The ends were cut back, 5 bases at V and 0 bases at J, with 8 bases in the middle. The CDR3 DNA sequence: TGTGCCAGCAGGGAGTTGATGAACACTGAAGCTTTCTTT. This gives the protein CASRELMNTEAFF. Variable domain in full (rest from reference TRBV5-6 and TRBJ1-1): DAGVTQSPTHLIKTRGQQVTLRCSPKSGHDTVSWYQQALGQGPQFIFQYYEEEERQRGNFPDRFSGHQFPNYSSELNVNALLLGDSALYLCASRELMNTEAFFGQGTRLTVV.

The V gene is TRBV7-3, the J gene TRBJ1-2, with 7 positions matching TRBD1. CDR3 size: 14 residues. Germline CDR1 is SGHTA and CDR2 is FQGTGA. V lost 4 bases, J lost 0 bases, and 2 bases stayed unmatched. The CDR3 here is CASSYQGANYGYTF. DNA of the CDR3: TGTGCCAGCAGCTACCAGGGGGCTAACTATGGCTACACCTTC.